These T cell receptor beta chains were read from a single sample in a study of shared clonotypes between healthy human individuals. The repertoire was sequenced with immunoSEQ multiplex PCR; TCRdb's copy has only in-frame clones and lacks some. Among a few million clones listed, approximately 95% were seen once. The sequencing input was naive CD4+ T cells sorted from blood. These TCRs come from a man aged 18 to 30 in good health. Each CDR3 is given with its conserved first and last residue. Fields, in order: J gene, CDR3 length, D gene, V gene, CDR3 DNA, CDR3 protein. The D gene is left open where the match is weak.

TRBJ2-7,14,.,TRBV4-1,TGCGCCAGCAGCCGTTTCACAGGTGATTGGGAGCAGTACTTC,CASSRFTGDWEQYF
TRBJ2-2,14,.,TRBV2,TGTGCCAGCAAGAGACAATCGAACACCGGGGAGCTGTTTTTT,CASKRQSNTGELFF
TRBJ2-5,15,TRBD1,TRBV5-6,TGTGCCAGCAGCTCTGGGACAGGGGGCAAAGAGACCCAGTACTTC,CASSSGTGGKETQYF
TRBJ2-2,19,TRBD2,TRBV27,TGTGCCAGCAGGGAACTGGGACTAGCGGGGGGTAGAGGAACCGGGGAGCTGTTTTTT,CASRELGLAGGRGTGELFF
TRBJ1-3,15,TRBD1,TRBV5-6,TGTGCCAGCAGCTATAAGGACAGGTCTGGAAACACCATATATTTT,CASSYKDRSGNTIYF
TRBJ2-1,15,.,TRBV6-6,TGTGCCAGCAGTTACCCGACAGACTCCTACAATGAGCAGTTCTTC,CASSYPTDSYNEQFF
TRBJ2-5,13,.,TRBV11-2,TGTGCCAGCAGCTCTACAGGGAAAGAGACCCAGTACTTC,CASSSTGKETQYF
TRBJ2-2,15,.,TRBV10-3,TGTGCCATCAGTGGGGCAGGGGAGGACACCGGGGAGCTGTTTTTT,CAISGAGEDTGELFF
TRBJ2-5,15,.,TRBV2,TGTGCCAGCAGTGAGTTCCCCAGGGGTAGGGAGACCCAGTACTTC,CASSEFPRGRETQYF
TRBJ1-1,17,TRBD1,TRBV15,TGTGCCACCAGCAGAGACCTCCCGGGGACAGGAGATTCTGAAGCTTTCTTT,CATSRDLPGTGDSEAFF
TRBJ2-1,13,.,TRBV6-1,TGTGCCAGCAGGTGGAGGAGTCCCAATGAGCAGTTCTTC,CASRWRSPNEQFF
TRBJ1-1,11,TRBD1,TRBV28,TGTGCCAGCACAGGGGGAACTGAAGCTTTCTTT,CASTGGTEAFF
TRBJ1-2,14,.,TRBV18,TGTGCCAGCTCCAAGGACAGTTCATACTATGGCTACACCTTC,CASSKDSSYYGYTF
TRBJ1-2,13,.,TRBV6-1,TGTGCCAGCAGGAGGATCGCTAACTATGGCTACACCTTC,CASRRIANYGYTF
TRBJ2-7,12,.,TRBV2,TGTGCCAGCAGGGGAATCCCCTACGAGCAGTACTTC,CASRGIPYEQYF
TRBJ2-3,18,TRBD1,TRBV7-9,TGTGCCAGCAGCTTAGGCCAGGGGGCGCCGACTAGCACAGATACGCAGTATTTT,CASSLGQGAPTSTDTQYF
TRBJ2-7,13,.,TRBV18,TGTGCCAGCTCACCAGACTCGGGCAAAGAGCAGTACTTC,CASSPDSGKEQYF
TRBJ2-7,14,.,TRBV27,TGTGCCAGCAGCCATACAAACCCCTCCTACGAGCAGTACTTC,CASSHTNPSYEQYF
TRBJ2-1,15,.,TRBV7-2,TGTGCCAGCAGCTTGGGGGGCAGACGAATGGATGAGCAGTTCTTC,CASSLGGRRMDEQFF
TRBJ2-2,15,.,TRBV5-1,TGCGCCAGCAGCTTGATATCAGGGAACCCCGGGGAGCTGTTTTTT,CASSLISGNPGELFF
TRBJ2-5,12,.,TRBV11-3,TGTGCCAGGCTTGGGGACCAAGAGACCCAGTACTTC,CARLGDQETQYF
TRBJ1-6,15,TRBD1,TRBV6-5,TGTGCCAGCAGCCGTCTGGGACAGTCAAATTCACCCCTCCACTTT,CASSRLGQSNSPLHF
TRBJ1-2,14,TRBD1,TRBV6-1,TGTGCCAGCAGCACCTCCGGGACAGTCTATGGCTACACCTTC,CASSTSGTVYGYTF
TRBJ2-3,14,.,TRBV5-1,TGCGCCAGCAGCTTGGAAGGGCTCAGAGATACGCAGTATTTT,CASSLEGLRDTQYF
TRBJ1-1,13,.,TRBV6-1,TGTGCCAGCAGTCAACAGGCGAACACTGAAGCTTTCTTT,CASSQQANTEAFF
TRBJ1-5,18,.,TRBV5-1,TGCGCCAGCAGCGCCCATGAGCCGGGGCGACGGGACAATCAGCCCCAGCATTTT,CASSAHEPGRRDNQPQHF
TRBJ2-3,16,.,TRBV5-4,TGTGCCAGCAGCTTGGCCGGGGCGTCGAGCACAGATACGCAGTATTTT,CASSLAGASSTDTQYF
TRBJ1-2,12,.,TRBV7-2,TGTGCCAGCAGCTCCCAGGGTGTTGGCTACACCTTC,CASSSQGVGYTF
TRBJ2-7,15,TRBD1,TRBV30,TGTGCCTGGACCGCCGGGACAGGGGGCACCTACGAGCAGTACTTC,CAWTAGTGGTYEQYF
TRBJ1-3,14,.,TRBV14,TGTGCCAGCAGCCTACAGGGTGGCGGAAACACCATATATTTT,CASSLQGGGNTIYF